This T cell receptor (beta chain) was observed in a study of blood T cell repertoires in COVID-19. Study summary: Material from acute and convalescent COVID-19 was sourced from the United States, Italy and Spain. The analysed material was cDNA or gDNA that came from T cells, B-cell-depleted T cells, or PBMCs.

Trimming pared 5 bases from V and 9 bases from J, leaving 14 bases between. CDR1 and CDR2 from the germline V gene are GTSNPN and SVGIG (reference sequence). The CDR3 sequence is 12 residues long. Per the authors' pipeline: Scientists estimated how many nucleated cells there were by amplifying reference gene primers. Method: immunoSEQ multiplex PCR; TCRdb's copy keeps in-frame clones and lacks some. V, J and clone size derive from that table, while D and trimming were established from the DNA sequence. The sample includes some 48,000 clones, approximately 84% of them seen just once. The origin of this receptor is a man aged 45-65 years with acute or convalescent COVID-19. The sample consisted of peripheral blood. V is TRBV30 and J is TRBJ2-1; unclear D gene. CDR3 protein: CAWVKLTGEQFF. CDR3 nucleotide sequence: TGTGCCTGGGTTAAACTGACTGGTGAGCAGTTCTTC.